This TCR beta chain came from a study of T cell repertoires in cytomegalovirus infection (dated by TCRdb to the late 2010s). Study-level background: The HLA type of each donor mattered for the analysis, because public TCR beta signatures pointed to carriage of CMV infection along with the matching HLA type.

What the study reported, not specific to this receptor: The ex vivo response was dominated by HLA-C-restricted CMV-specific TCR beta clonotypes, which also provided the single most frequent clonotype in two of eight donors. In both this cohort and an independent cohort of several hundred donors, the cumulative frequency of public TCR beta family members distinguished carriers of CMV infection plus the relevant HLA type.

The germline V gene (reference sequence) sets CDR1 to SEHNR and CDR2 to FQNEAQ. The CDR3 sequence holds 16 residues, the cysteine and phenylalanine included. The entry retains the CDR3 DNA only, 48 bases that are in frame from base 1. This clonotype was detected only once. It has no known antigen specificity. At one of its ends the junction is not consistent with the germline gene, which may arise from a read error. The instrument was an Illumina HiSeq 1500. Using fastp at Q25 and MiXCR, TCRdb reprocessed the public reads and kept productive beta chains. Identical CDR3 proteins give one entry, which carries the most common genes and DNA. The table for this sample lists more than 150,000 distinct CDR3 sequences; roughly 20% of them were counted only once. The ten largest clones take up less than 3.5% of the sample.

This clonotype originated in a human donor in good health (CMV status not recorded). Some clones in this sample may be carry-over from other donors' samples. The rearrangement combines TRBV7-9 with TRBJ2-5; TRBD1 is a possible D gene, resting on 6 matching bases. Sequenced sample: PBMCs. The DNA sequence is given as TGTGCCAGCAGACCTTCCGGGACACAAGGAAAGGAGAACCAGTACTTC. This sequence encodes CASRPSGTQGKENQYF.